This T cell receptor beta chain was captured in a study of identical twins. Whole-study results and caveats: The same donors were not followed; conclusions instead depended on cross-sectional statistical analysis.

TCRdb re-called the 5' RACE reads with MiXCR, one entry per CDR3 protein. Of hundreds of thousands of distinct CDR3 sequences listed, around 21% were seen once; the top ten hold around 4.4%. V dropped 4 bases and J dropped 10 bases, with 21 bases sitting between them. CDR1 is SGHRS, CDR2 YFSETQ, per germline. The CDR3 has 15 amino acids. With regard to this clonotype: Its antigen is currently unknown.

This sample was shared with a second study, whose subject was T cells expressing NK-cell markers. That source reports: In several donors, dominant CD3+CD56+NKG2C+ clones formed about 1.0-8% of CD8+ cells.

The J gene is TRBJ2-1, the V gene TRBV5-1, with a possible D match to TRBD1 (5 bases). The TCR originated in a young woman in good health. Sequences were obtained from PBMCs. In nucleotides, the CDR3 is TGCGCCAGCAGCCCCACAGGCAGGCAAAAGAGCGAGCAGTTCTTC. As protein: CASSPTGRQKSEQFF.